The text below deals with one T cell receptor beta chain. This record comes from a study of OX40 agonist ivuxolimab in advanced cancers. Clones were read by immunoSEQ multiplex PCR, and TCRdb kept only the in-frame ones, dropping some. The profile shows about 82,000 clones, 92% of them singletons. CDR1 and CDR2 (germline): SEHNR, FQNEAQ (reference sequence). The CDR3 length is 16 residues. V was shortened by 2 bases and J by 5 bases, with 18 bases between the two germline ends. The V call is TRBV7-9, the J call TRBJ1-1; D is perhaps TRBD1 (6 bases). The specimen comprised CD4+ or CD8+ T cells sorted from blood, sampled in a trial of the OX40 agonist ivuxolimab. The clonotype was recovered from an adult with an advanced solid tumor such as melanoma, head and neck, liver or kidney cancer. Written as DNA, the CDR3 is TGTGCCAGCAGCTTAATTGGGGGCTCAGGGGCAACTGAAGCTTTCTTT. Amino acids: CASSLIGGSGATEAFF. Drawing the rest from reference TRBV7-9 and TRBJ1-1, the complete variable domain is DTGVSQNPRHKITKRGQNVTFRCDPISEHNRLYWYRQTLGQGPEFLTYFQNEAQLEKSRLLSDRFSAERPKGSFSTLEIQRTEQGDSAMYLCASSLIGGSGATEAFFGQGTRLTVV.